Listed below are T cell receptor beta chains from one sample, sequenced in a study of a mutant IDH1 vaccine in newly diagnosed glioma. TCRdb's copy holds only in-frame clones and misses some; the assay was immunoSEQ multiplex PCR. This sample has under 70,000 clones, with approximately 84% found just once. Their recognized antigens are unknown. The sequenced sample was PBMCs, obtained from a glioma patient whose treatment included an IDH1 peptide vaccine. The receptor source for this set is a man aged 18 to 30 with glioma. The CDR3 runs from the conserved cysteine through the conserved F or W. The D gene is left open where the match is weak. Size is stated for part of the rows, as once, few or many counts, or as a class when the clone is expanded.

d_call | j_call | clone_size | v_call | cdr3_aa | cdr3_nt
TRBD1 | TRBJ2-7 | once | TRBV5-4 | CASSSGTGPGEQYF | TGTGCCAGCAGCTCCGGGACAGGGCCGGGCGAGCAGTACTTC
NA | TRBJ2-1 | NA | TRBV2 | CASSEGSSYNEQFF | TGTGCCAGCAGTGAGGGCAGCTCCTACAATGAGCAGTTCTTC
NA | TRBJ1-2 | NA | TRBV5-1 | CASSLSGRAGGYTF | TGCGCCAGCAGCCTCAGTGGCAGGGCGGGTGGCTACACCTTC
TRBD1 | TRBJ1-2 | NA | TRBV7-9 | CASRETGGYTF | TGTGCCAGCAGGGAGACAGGGGGCTACACCTTC
NA | TRBJ1-2 | NA | TRBV9 | CASSASAGYTF | TGTGCCAGCAGCGCCTCAGCTGGCTACACCTTC
TRBD1 | TRBJ2-2 | NA | TRBV4-3 | CASSHPMDRANTGELFF | TGCGCCAGCAGCCACCCTATGGACAGGGCGAACACCGGGGAGCTGTTTTTT
TRBD1 | TRBJ2-7 | NA | TRBV7-2 | CASSYPGGHEQYF | TGTGCCAGCAGCTATCCAGGGGGCCACGAGCAGTACTTC
TRBD2 | TRBJ2-7 | NA | TRBV28 | CASSPGLAGVQYEQYF | TGTGCCAGCAGCCCGGGACTAGCGGGAGTGCAGTACGAGCAGTACTTC
NA | TRBJ2-2 | NA | TRBV9 | CASSGDLGLTGELFF | TGTGCCAGCAGTGGCGATTTGGGTCTCACCGGGGAGCTGTTTTTT
TRBD2 | TRBJ2-1 | NA | TRBV2 | CASKASGSYEQFF | TGTGCCAGCAAAGCTAGCGGGAGCTATGAGCAGTTCTTC
NA | TRBJ1-2 | NA | TRBV18 | CASSPSIPTGIYGYTF | TGTGCCAGCTCACCATCGATTCCTACGGGGATCTATGGCTACACCTTC